These 17 T cell receptor beta chains share one sample of origin, sequenced in a study of T cell clones after liver transplantation. Here immunoSEQ multiplex PCR was the method, and the copy in TCRdb shows in-frame clones only, minus some. The data contain about 51,000 clones, about 86% of them singletons. The sequences come from CD8+ T cells from blood, collected 12 months after liver transplant. The source of these receptors is a human patient who received a liver transplant. Some T cells may originate from the graft donor.

The J gene is TRBJ1-2, the V gene TRBV28, with unresolved D. Per germline, CDR1 MDHEN and CDR2 SYDVKM. V was clipped by 3 bases and J by 5 bases, with 13 bases between them. This CDR3 contains 14 residues. CDR3: CASSLPLLRYGYTF. In nucleotides, the CDR3 is TGTGCCAGCAGTTTGCCCCTCCTGAGATATGGCTACACCTTC.

The rearrangement joins TRBV28 to TRBJ2-6; a weak D match, TRBD2 (6 bases). V was clipped by 6 bases and J by 1 base, with 10 bases between them. This CDR3 is built from 15 residues. Germline CDR1 and CDR2: MDHEN and SYDVKM. The CDR3 loop is CASRPEGSGANVLTF. In DNA, the CDR3 is TGTGCCAGCAGACCGGAGGGATCTGGGGCCAACGTCCTGACTTTC.

V is TRBV29-1 and J is TRBJ2-7, with 9 bases aligning to TRBD1. This CDR3 contains 13 residues. CDR1 is SQVTM and CDR2 is ANQGSEA in the germline V gene. The trim removed 6 bases at V and 4 bases at J, leaving 7 bases unmatched. The CDR3 here is CSVDSGTGYEQYF. CDR3 DNA sequence: TGCAGCGTAGACTCCGGGACAGGGTACGAGCAGTACTTC.

The rearrangement uses TRBV6-5 and TRBJ1-2, with 7 bases identical to TRBD1. V shed 4 bases, J shed 4 bases, and the junction held 3 bases outside the gene matches. The CDR3 loop spans 13 amino acids. Germline V lookup: CDR1 MNHEY, CDR2 SVGAGI. CDR3 sequence: CASSWGQLYGYTF. The CDR3 DNA is TGTGCCAGCAGTTGGGGACAGCTCTATGGCTACACCTTC.

V and J are TRBV7-9 and TRBJ2-6; D not certain. The V gene's germline CDR1 is SEHNR and CDR2 FQNEAQ (reference sequence). This CDR3 region has 15 residues. V was pared by 4 bases and J by 0 bases, with 7 bases between. The CDR3 region is CASSWTFSGANVLTF. The CDR3, as DNA: TGTGCCAGCAGCTGGACCTTCTCTGGGGCCAACGTCCTGACTTTC.

The chain carries TRBV27 and TRBJ2-3, with D possibly being TRBD2 (5 bases). The CDR3 sequence is 13 residues long. Between the trimmed V and J ends, which lost 7 bases and 3 bases, there was a span of 11 bases. CDR1 MNHEY and CDR2 SMNVEV come from the germline V gene (reference sequence). The CDR3 nucleotides read TGTGCCAGCACGCCGGGGTTTACAGATACGCAGTATTTT. It specifies CASTPGFTDTQYF.

This chain connects TRBV7-9 to TRBJ1-1; tentative D call: TRBD1 (5 bases). V was cut by 3 bases and J by 4 bases, with 12 bases left in between. The germline V gene encodes CDR1 SEHNR and CDR2 FQNEAQ (reference sequence). This CDR3 is 14 amino acids long. The CDR3 region is CASSLGGLVTEAFF. The CDR3 DNA reads as TGTGCCAGCAGCTTGGGGGGGTTGGTCACTGAAGCTTTCTTT. The whole variable domain, remainder taken from reference TRBV7-9 and TRBJ1-1, is DTGVSQNPRHKITKRGQNVTFRCDPISEHNRLYWYRQTLGQGPEFLTYFQNEAQLEKSRLLSDRFSAERPKGSFSTLEIQRTEQGDSAMYLCASSLGGLVTEAFFGQGTRLTVV.

This rearrangement joins TRBV14 to TRBJ1-2; no clear D. Germline V gene lookup returns CDR1 SGHDN and CDR2 FVKESK. CDR3 length: 15 residues. Trimming removed 2 bases from V and 6 bases from J, with 16 bases in between. DNA of the CDR3: TGTGCCAGCAGCCAATTAAGTCCTGGGGAGAATGGCTACACCTTC. The encoded protein is CASSQLSPGENGYTF.

The chain carries TRBV5-6 and TRBJ2-3; no clear D. Germline V lookup: CDR1 SGHDT, CDR2 YYEEEE. The CDR3 extends over 12 amino acids. V was cut by 1 base and J by 6 bases, with 6 bases left in between. CDR3 loop: CASSLLGDTQYF. CDR3 in DNA: TGTGCCAGCAGCTTGTTGGGGGATACGCAGTATTTT.

The chain uses TRBV19 and TRBJ2-7; 13 bases are shared with TRBD2. V lost 6 bases to trimming and J lost 5 bases; unmatched junction nucleotides: 7. The germline V gene encodes CDR1 LNHDA and CDR2 SQIVND (reference sequence). The CDR3 contains 15 residues. The CDR3 DNA reads as TGTGCCAGTAGCTGGACTAGCGGGAGTAGGAACGAGCAGTACTTC. Encoded protein: CASSWTSGSRNEQYF.

CDR3 DNA sequence: TGTGCCAGCAGTTTTGGGGCAGATTCCTACGAGCAGTACTTC. Amino acids: CASSFGADSYEQYF. The V gene is TRBV27, the J gene TRBJ2-7; weak D call: TRBD1 (5 bases). Germline loops: CDR1 MNHEY, CDR2 SMNVEV (reference sequence). CDR3 length equals 14 residues. Trimming cost V 3 bases and J 1 base, with 10 bases left between them.

The chain uses TRBV27 and TRBJ2-7; D unclear. V was pared by 5 bases and J by 4 bases, with 18 bases between. This CDR3 contains 15 residues. CDR1 is MNHEY, CDR2 SMNVEV, per germline (reference sequence). The CDR3 reads CASSPQTSWGYEQYF. DNA of the CDR3: TGTGCCAGCAGTCCCCAGACCTCATGGGGTTACGAGCAGTACTTC.

J is TRBJ1-2 and V is TRBV9, with TRBD1 identical over 9 bases. The CDR3 has 14 amino acids. With 3 bases clipped from V and 4 bases from J, the junction kept 4 bases outside the gene matches. The germline gives CDR1 SGDLS, CDR2 YYNGEE. The CDR3: CASSGTGGFYGYTF. CDR3 bases: TGTGCCAGCAGCGGAACAGGGGGCTTCTATGGCTACACCTTC.

The chain combines TRBV4-1 with TRBJ2-4; perhaps TRBD1 as D (7 bases). Trimming removed 4 bases at V and 0 bases at J, with 16 bases between. Germline V gene lookup returns CDR1 MGHRA and CDR2 YSYEKL. The CDR3 consists of 17 residues. The CDR3: CASSLRGGGLAKNIQYF. The CDR3 region has the DNA TGCGCCAGCAGCCTAAGAGGAGGGGGCTTAGCCAAAAACATTCAGTACTTC.

This chain connects TRBV1 to TRBJ1-1. TRBV1 is classified as a pseudogene. This CDR3 is built from 8 residues. Here the CDR3 DNA reads TGCACCAGGCGAGAAGCTTTCTTT. Translation: CTRREAFF.

A note on this clone: Other DNA sequences of this sample code for an identical CDR3. The rearrangement uses TRBV27 and TRBJ2-7; no clear D. CDR1 is MNHEY, CDR2 SMNVEV, per germline (reference sequence). This CDR3 contains 10 residues. Trimming took 8 bases from V and 2 from J, leaving 4 bases between them. Here the CDR3 reads CASGPYEQYF. CDR3 DNA: TGTGCCAGCGGACCCTACGAGCAGTACTTC.

The CDR3 loop reads CATSPQGNSNSPLHF. CDR3 in DNA: TGTGCCACCAGCCCTCAAGGGAATAGTAATTCACCCCTCCACTTT. This chain links TRBV15 with TRBJ1-6, with D unclear. This CDR3 region has 15 residues. Looked up from germline, CDR1 is LNHNV and CDR2 is YYDKDF (reference sequence). V was pared by 5 bases and J by 6 bases, with 14 bases between. Full variable domain (outside the CDR3, taken from reference TRBV15 and TRBJ1-6): DAMVIQNPRYQVTQFGKPVTLSCSQTLNHNVMYWYQQKSSQAPKLLFHYYDKDFNNEADTPDNFQSRRPNTSFCFLDIRSPGLGDTAMYLCATSPQGNSNSPLHFGNGTRLTVT.